The next 25 T cell receptor beta chains were all read from a single sample in a study of blood T cell repertoires in COVID-19. TCRdb keeps only in-frame clones here, not all; method: immunoSEQ multiplex PCR. The sample holds roughly 100,000 clones; about four fifths are singletons and the top ten take 8% to 10%. Sequencing was performed on peripheral blood. These TCRs come from a woman in her sixties or seventies with acute or convalescent COVID-19.

V gene TRBV19 combines with J gene TRBJ1-4; 10 nucleotides agree with TRBD1. The junction had 15 bases not matched to a gene; V was cut back by 7 bases and J by 7 bases. CDR3 length: 17 residues. Germline CDR1 and CDR2: LNHDA and SQIVND (reference sequence). CDR3 loop: CASNQPGQGTVSEKLFF. The CDR3 DNA is TGTGCCAGTAACCAACCGGGACAGGGGACGGTCAGTGAAAAACTGTTTTTT.

V and J are TRBV9 and TRBJ2-2; tentatively, D is TRBD2 (5 bases). CDR3 length equals 14 residues. Germline assignment: CDR1 SGDLS and CDR2 YYNGEE. V lost 0 bases, J lost 4 bases, and 7 bases lay in between. In nucleotides, the CDR3 is TGTGCCAGCAGCGTAGACGCGGGCACCGGGGAGCTGTTTTTT. Translated: CASSVDAGTGELFF.

The V gene is TRBV7-8, the J gene TRBJ2-7; maybe TRBD2 (6 bases). The CDR3 is 15 residues long. CDR1 and CDR2 from the germline V gene are SGHVS and FQNEAQ. Trimming took 5 bases from V and 0 from J, leaving 14 bases between them. CDR3 in DNA: TGTGCCAGCAGCCTAGGGACTTCACTCTCCTACGAGCAGTACTTC. Translating gives CASSLGTSLSYEQYF.

The rearrangement uses TRBV18 and TRBJ2-3; D possibly corresponds to TRBD2 (5 bases). This CDR3 contains 15 residues. V was shortened by 1 base and J by 2 bases, with 10 bases between the two germline ends. Per germline, CDR1 KGHSH and CDR2 LQKENI. Here the CDR3 reads CASSPQRDYTDTQYF. The CDR3, as DNA: TGTGCCAGCTCACCACAGAGGGATTACACAGATACGCAGTATTTT. The entire variable domain, with the rest obtained from reference TRBV18 and TRBJ2-3, is as follows: NAGVMQNPRHLVRRRGQEARLRCSPMKGHSHVYWYRQLPEEGLKFMVYLQKENIIDESGMPKERFSAEFPKEGPSILRIQQVVRGDSAAYFCASSPQRDYTDTQYFGPGTRLTVL.

The chain employs TRBV10-2 and TRBJ1-4; possibly TRBD1 for D (6 bases). Trimming pared 2 bases from V and 2 bases from J, leaving 12 bases between. Germline V gene sequence: CDR1 WSHSY, CDR2 SAAADI. This CDR3 region has 16 residues. The CDR3 reads CASSEPLRGTNEKLFF. Here the CDR3 DNA reads TGCGCCAGCAGTGAGCCTCTCAGGGGTACTAATGAAAAACTGTTTTTT.

V and J are TRBV30 and TRBJ2-7; 11 bases map to TRBD2. Looked up from germline, CDR1 is GTSNPN and CDR2 is SVGIG (reference sequence). This CDR3 has 14 amino acids. The V and J ends lost 0 bases and 9 bases, in that order; junction bases with no gene match: 7. The DNA of the CDR3 is TGTGCCTGGAGTGTAGTAGCGGGAGGGCCGGTGCAGTACTTC. It specifies CAWSVVAGGPVQYF.

The chain links TRBV6-6 to TRBJ2-4, with 7 bases identical to TRBD2. This CDR3 comprises 14 residues. Germline loops: CDR1 MNHNY, CDR2 SVGAGI (reference sequence). With V trimmed by 7 bases and J by 7 bases, 10 bases remained unmatched. In DNA, the CDR3 is TGTGCCAGCACCGAGGGCGGGAGAGGTAACATTCAGTACTTC. Translation: CASTEGGRGNIQYF.

J is TRBJ2-2 and V is TRBV27, with TRBD1 matching 9 bases. Unmatched junction bases numbered 6, after V lost 6 bases and J lost 7 bases. Germline assignment: CDR1 MNHEY and CDR2 SMNVEV (reference sequence). The CDR3 is 14 residues long. This CDR3 reads CASSLQGAGGELFF. For the CDR3, the DNA is TGTGCCAGCAGCCTACAGGGGGCCGGCGGGGAGCTGTTTTTT.

The rearrangement uses TRBV7-2 and TRBJ2-7; the D gene is possibly TRBD2 (5 bases). Germline CDR1 is SGHTA and CDR2 is FQGNSA. The CDR3 is 13 amino acids. V was pared by 1 base and J by 7 bases, with 11 bases between. In DNA form, the CDR3 reads TGTGCCAGCAGCTTAGAGGCTAGGAGGGAGCAGTACTTC. This translates into CASSLEARREQYF.

This chain links TRBV19 with TRBJ2-2, with D perhaps matching TRBD1 (6 bases). Germline-derived CDR1 and CDR2 are LNHDA and SQIVND (reference sequence). V lost 7 bases and J 1 base, leaving 19 bases between the germline ends. CDR3 length: 17 amino acids. The CDR3 loop reads CASTPMGWDKNTGELFF. The CDR3 DNA sequence: TGTGCCAGTACCCCAATGGGATGGGACAAGAACACCGGGGAGCTGTTTTTT.

The rearrangement joins TRBV5-4 to TRBJ1-5; weak D call: TRBD1 (5 bases). CDR3 length: 15 amino acids. Germline CDR1 is SGHNT and CDR2 is YYREEE (reference sequence). V was clipped by 0 bases and J by 7 bases, with 14 bases between them. This CDR3 is CASSLGAGRDQPQHF. CDR3 bases: TGTGCCAGCAGCTTGGGGGCAGGGAGGGACCAGCCCCAGCATTTT.

The chain is built from TRBV28 and TRBJ2-7, with 11 nucleotides matching TRBD2. CDR3 length: 16 residues. Losses at the gene ends were 3 bases for V and 1 base for J; bases not matched to a gene: 5. Germline V gene sequence: CDR1 MDHEN, CDR2 SYDVKM. The CDR3 region is CASSLFLAGGSYEQYF. The CDR3 nucleotides read TGTGCCAGCAGTTTGTTCCTAGCGGGAGGTTCCTACGAGCAGTACTTC.

The gene calls are TRBV5-1 and TRBJ1-6; 11 bases fit TRBD1. Germline V CDR1 and CDR2: SGHRS, YFSETQ. This CDR3 is built from 15 residues. The junction had 4 bases not matched to a gene; V was cut back by 2 bases and J by 9 bases. CDR3 nucleotide sequence: TGCGCCAGCAGCTTTGGGGACAGGGGGTTTTCACCCCTCCACTTT. The encoded protein is CASSFGDRGFSPLHF.

The genes are TRBV2 and TRBJ1-4, with D possibly matching TRBD1 (6 bases). Germline lookup yields CDR1 SNHLY and CDR2 FYNNEI. The CDR3 spans 15 residues. V lost 6 bases to trimming and J lost 0 bases, with 11 bases between them. The CDR3 bases are TGTGCCAGCAGAAAGGACAGTGCAACTAATGAAAAACTGTTTTTT. This translates into CASRKDSATNEKLFF.

This clone has a single count. In DNA, the CDR3 is TGTGCCAGCAGCCACAAGGGGAGGGTCCCGAACACTGAAGCTTTCTTT. Translating it yields CASSHKGRVPNTEAFF. V and J are TRBV3-1 (or the pseudogene TRBV3-2) and TRBJ1-1; tentative D call: TRBD1 (5 bases). From germline, CDR1 is LGHDT and CDR2 YNNKEL (reference sequence). Trimming removed 3 bases at V and 1 base at J, with 15 bases between. CDR3 length: 16 amino acids.

J is TRBJ2-5 and V is TRBV5-4, with D possibly TRBD1 on 6 matching bases. Trimming shortened V by 5 bases and J by 5 bases, and 10 bases separated the two germline ends. Germline V CDR1 and CDR2: SGHNT, YYREEE (reference sequence). This CDR3 region has 12 residues. Here the CDR3 reads CASRGRGETQYF. CDR3 nucleotide sequence: TGTGCCAGCAGGGGCAGGGGCGAGACCCAGTACTTC.

This rearrangement joins TRBV9 to TRBJ2-1; D possibly corresponds to TRBD1 (6 bases). Per the germline V gene, CDR1 is SGDLS and CDR2 is YYNGEE. The CDR3 has 12 amino acids. Trimming cost V 3 bases and J 15 bases, with 16 bases left between them. Here the CDR3 DNA reads TGTGCCAGCAGCGGAACCGGGACATTCGCGTTCTTC. Translation gives CASSGTGTFAFF.

The V call is TRBV10-1, the J call TRBJ1-5; D gene unclear. The CDR3 covers 15 residues. The V end was cut by 1 base, the J end by 4 bases, with 11 bases between. The germline V gene has CDR1 WNHNN and CDR2 SYGVQD (reference sequence). The CDR3 DNA reads TGCGCCAGCAGTGAGTGCGGGGTTCGGAATCAGCCCCAGCATTTT. Translated: CASSECGVRNQPQHF.

This rearrangement joins TRBV18 to TRBJ2-5; 7 nucleotides line up with TRBD1. Germline V gives CDR1 KGHSH, CDR2 LQKENI. The CDR3 length is 14 residues. Trimming removed 5 bases from V and 4 bases from J; junction bases left unmatched: 7. CDR3 sequence (DNA): TGTGCCAGCTCATCGGGACAGTCAAGAGAGACCCAGTACTTC. This encodes CASSSGQSRETQYF.

This chain links TRBV7-2 with TRBJ1-6, with 9 bases fitting TRBD1. Germline lookup yields CDR1 SGHTA and CDR2 FQGNSA. With 6 bases clipped from V and 9 bases from J, the junction kept 9 bases outside the gene matches. CDR3 length: 15 residues. The CDR3 sequence is CASRNTGGSGSPLHF. The CDR3 region has the DNA TGTGCCAGCAGAAATACAGGGGGCAGTGGTTCACCCCTCCACTTT. Together with reference TRBV7-2 and TRBJ1-6, the CDR3 gives the full variable domain: GAGVSQSPSNKVTEKGKDVELRCDPISGHTALYWYRQSLGQGLEFLIYFQGNSAPDKSGLPSDRFSAERTGGSVSTLTIQRTQQEDSAVYLCASRNTGGSGSPLHFGNGTRLTVT.

The rearrangement uses TRBV4-1 and TRBJ1-2; D remains ambiguous. The CDR3 has 15 residues. V lost 0 bases and J lost 7, with 15 bases in between. Germline assignment: CDR1 MGHRA and CDR2 YSYEKL. CDR3 nucleotide sequence: TGCGCCAGCAGCCAAGATTATAACCTACGGGGTGGCTACACCTTC. This encodes CASSQDYNLRGGYTF.

The rearrangement links TRBV30 to TRBJ1-6, with D unclear. V gave up 2 bases and J gave up 2 bases, with 10 bases separating them. This CDR3 has 15 residues. Germline V CDR1 and CDR2: GTSNPN, SVGIG (reference sequence). The CDR3 DNA sequence: TGTGCCTGGAGTCCGTCTCGGGCCTATAATTCACCCCTCCACTTT. It specifies CAWSPSRAYNSPLHF.

The chain is built from TRBV7-2 and TRBJ1-1; 8 nucleotides match TRBD1. The CDR3 sequence is 17 residues long. Germline V lookup: CDR1 SGHTA, CDR2 FQGNSA. The J segment lost 1 base and the V segment lost 1 base, leaving 8 bases of the junction unmatched. The CDR3 DNA is TGTGCCAGCAGCTTAGGGCAGGGGGCGCGGGGGAACACTGAAGCTTTCTTT. Amino acid sequence: CASSLGQGARGNTEAFF.

In this sample, this clone turned up once. The chain recombines TRBV6-2 or TRBV6-3 with TRBJ1-5, with D perhaps TRBD1 (6 bases). Germline CDR1 MNHEY, CDR2 SVGEGT. V lost 5 bases, J lost 5 bases, and 16 bases lay in between. This CDR3 contains 15 residues. The CDR3 coding sequence is TGTGCCAGCAGTACCGGGGGGGGCACCCATCAGCCCCAGCATTTT. Residues: CASSTGGGTHQPQHF.

The chain links TRBV28 to TRBJ2-1; 10 bases map to TRBD2. The trim removed 3 bases at V and 3 bases at J, leaving 2 bases unmatched. CDR3 length: 15 amino acids. The germline gives CDR1 MDHEN, CDR2 SYDVKM. Written as DNA, the CDR3 is TGTGCCAGCAGTTTGGGGACTAGCGACTACAATGAGCAGTTCTTC. As protein: CASSLGTSDYNEQFF.